This TCR beta chain was profiled in a study of Ad26.COV2.S vaccination and SARS-CoV-2 variants. Study-level information: The authors gave Ad26.COV2.S intramuscularly, either once or twice 56 days apart. Study-level findings and limits: Vaccine recipients had higher spike-specific TCR breadth than placebo recipients.

Sample treatment: roughly 18 received Ad26.COV2.S at low or high dose, single or two shots; about five received placebo; per-sample allocation not given. Specimens were obtained on day 63 following the first vaccine or placebo injection. Participants' vaccine, an Ad26 vector, delivered Wuhan-strain SARS-CoV-2 spike. Some clones are missing from TCRdb's copy, which holds only in-frame ones; the method was immunoSEQ multiplex PCR. The profile shows 400,000 to 500,000 clones, about 88% of them singletons. The length of the CDR3 is 22 residues. Germline assignment: CDR1 MDHEN and CDR2 SYDVKM. V lost 2 bases, J lost 7 bases, and 39 bases lay in between. Notes on this clone: The antigen is unknown.

This sample comprised peripheral blood, obtained in a trial of Ad26.COV2.S vaccine versus placebo. The sequence was collected from a person between 18 and 65 years old who received the Ad26.COV2.S COVID-19 vaccine or a placebo. The rearrangement links TRBV28 to TRBJ2-7; the D gene could be TRBD1 or TRBD2 (5 bases each). The CDR3 spells CASSLGRVKGDPGSRATGEQYV. CDR3 bases: TGTGCCAGCAGTTTAGGTCGTGTGAAAGGGGACCCAGGGTCGAGGGCGACGGGGGAGCAGTACGTC.